The sequence of this T cell receptor (beta chain) was determined in a study of blood T cell repertoires in COVID-19 (TCRdb year 2020). For the wider study: Samples covering the acute and convalescent phases of COVID-19 were provided by collaborators in the United States, Italy and Spain. The material from the prospective study consisted of cDNA or gDNA derived from T cells, B-cell-depleted T cells, or PBMCs. Subjects who had been exposed to COVID-19, were actively infected with it, or had recovered from it provided the deeply sampled blood TCRbeta repertoires that made up the dataset. The repertoires were released in a freely available public database intended as a resource for research on the immune response to SARS-CoV-2. The samples were drawn from two sources: the first 160 participants of the ongoing ImmuneRACE study, and 1,000 to 1,500 subjects contributed by 6 global collaborators. The sample metadata nearly always contained a de-identified subject ID, COVID-19 status, age in years and sex. Where available, HLA class I and class II types were obtained from metadata supplied by the sample provider rather than from assay-based typing. The paper's findings and limits, for the study overall: The amount of clinical and demographic metadata varied by source and participant and was provided uncurated.

Participants in the prospective study were enrolled through a virtual design, were aged roughly 18 to 100 years, and lived in approximately 24 United States geographic areas. In the prospective study, cohorts were assigned on the basis of participant-reported clinical history obtained from a screening survey and a study questionnaire. Recovered participants in ImmuneRACE Cohort 3 were defined by two consecutive negative NP/OP PCR tests, clearance by a healthcare professional, or resolution of symptoms. In the prospective study, whole blood, serum and a nasopharyngeal or oropharyngeal swab were collected from each participant by mobile phlebotomists. Participants in the prospective study had the option to provide additional blood draws and questionnaires over an approximately 2-month period. Before DNA extraction, prospective study blood samples were shipped either frozen or at room temperature.

TCRbeta CDR3 regions were amplified from genomic DNA by means of the immunoSEQ Assay, a bias-controlled multiplex PCR. The study's processing was this. Nucleated cell counts per sample were estimated from amplification of reference gene primers within the assay. To quantify the absolute abundance of each unique TCRbeta CDR3 rearrangement, sequence reads were collapsed and filtered. Productive Simpson clonality was computed per sample as the square root of Simpson's diversity index over productive rearrangements. As stored in TCRdb, this immuneACCESS dataset retains in-frame rearrangements with V and J assigned. A fraction of the clones does not appear; measured against another copy, unresolved V genes explain less than half of the discrepancy, and the remainder lacks a known reason. D and trimming come from the DNA, and the V and J calls and clone size come from that table. The sample table contains about 380,000 clones; only one count was recorded for over 75% of them. The ten largest account for 1.3% of the sample.

For this clone: Its binding antigen is unknown. No per-base quality is available; no much larger clone lies one base away.

V trim: 2 bases; J trim: 13 bases; unmatched bases: 14. From its cysteine to its phenylalanine, the CDR3 spans 16 amino acids. The kept DNA is CDR3 alone, 48 bases in frame from the first base. The germline V gene yields SNHLY for CDR1 and FYNNEI for CDR2. Sequenced material: PBMCs or T cells enriched from blood (not recorded which). The chain was built from TRBV2 and TRBJ1-6; 7 middle bases align to TRBD1. This TCR derives from a man aged 25-45 years who had recovered from COVID-19. DNA sequence: TGTGCCAGCAGTGAAAATACTGCAGGGGGGATCAAGCCCCTCCACTTT. Its protein is CASSENTAGGIKPLHF.